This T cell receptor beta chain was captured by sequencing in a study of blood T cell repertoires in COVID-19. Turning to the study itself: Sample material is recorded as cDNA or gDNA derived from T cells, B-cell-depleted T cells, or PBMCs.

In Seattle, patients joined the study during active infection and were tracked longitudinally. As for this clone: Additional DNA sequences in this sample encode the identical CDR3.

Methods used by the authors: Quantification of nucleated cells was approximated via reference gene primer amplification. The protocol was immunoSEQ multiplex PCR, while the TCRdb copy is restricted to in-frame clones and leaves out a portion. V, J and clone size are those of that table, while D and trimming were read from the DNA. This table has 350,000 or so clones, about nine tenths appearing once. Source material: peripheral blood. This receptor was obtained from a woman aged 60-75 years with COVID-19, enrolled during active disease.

In nucleotides, the CDR3 is TGCAGTGCTAGAACAGGAAACACCATATATTTT. This codes for CSARTGNTIYF. The rearrangement uses TRBV20-1 and TRBJ1-3; D uncertain. The CDR3 is 11 residues long. V lost 2 bases, J lost 4 bases, and 3 bases lay in between. CDR1 is DFQATT, CDR2 SNEGSKA, per germline (reference sequence).